This T cell receptor (beta chain) appears in the sequencing data of a study of blood T cell repertoires in COVID-19. The participants were between about 18 and 100 years old and came from 20 to 30 US areas. This CDR3 region has 14 residues. Deletions cut 1 base from V and 6 bases from J, with 12 bases between. CDR1 SGHAT and CDR2 FQNNGV come from the germline V gene. Repertoires were generated with immunoSEQ multiplex PCR, while TCRdb's copy carries only in-frame clones and drops some. The sample gives roughly 250,000 clones, roughly 90% of which show up once; roughly 2.6% is in the top ten. Material for sequencing was PBMCs or T cells enriched from blood (not recorded which). This chain connects TRBV11-2 to TRBJ1-2; D ambiguous. The clonotype was recovered from a woman aged 25-40 years with acute COVID-19. CDR3 residues: CASSLGGSADGYTF. CDR3 bases: TGTGCCAGCAGCTTAGGTGGGTCCGCGGATGGCTACACCTTC. Together with reference TRBV11-2 and TRBJ1-2, the CDR3 gives the full variable domain: EAGVAQSPRYKIIEKRQSVAFWCNPISGHATLYWYQQILGQGPKLLIQFQNNGVVDDSQLPKDRFSAERLKGVDSTLKIQPAKLEDSAVYLCASSLGGSADGYTFGSGTRLTVV.